A selection of T cell receptor beta chains follows, all from one sample in a study of T cells after yellow fever vaccination. TCRdb reprocessed the 5' RACE reads via MiXCR and lists one record per CDR3 protein. Altogether 620,000 or so distinct CDR3 sequences are present, less than 20% being singletons, with the ten largest covering roughly 17%. The material sequenced was PBMCs, taken 4 to 6 days after the first yellow fever vaccination. The receptors shown here come from a man aged 18-30 years who received the YFV17D yellow fever vaccine. Both conserved end residues are trimmed from each CDR3. A clone size is listed for some rows: how often the clone was seen (once, few, many), or a class if it is expanded.

CDR3 protein	clone size	CDR3 length	V gene	J gene
ASNRRIFAGELF	few	12	TRBV2	TRBJ2-2
ASSPDTGGRAF	NA	11	TRBV18	TRBJ1-1
ASSLNTSPDTQY	many	12	TRBV7-3	TRBJ2-3
SATEIPRLGETQY	NA	13	TRBV20-1	TRBJ2-5
ASSPGGVDRGILEKLF	NA	16	TRBV4-1	TRBJ1-4
AISELFFRGTGDTGELF	few	17	TRBV10-3	TRBJ2-2
ASSFGTHSNQPQH	NA	13	TRBV12-3/TRBV12-4	TRBJ1-5
ASSWGTGIDYT	many	11	TRBV12-3/TRBV12-4	TRBJ1-2
SNLGRRSQETQY	few	12	TRBV20-1	TRBJ2-5
ASSSQGPNYEQY	NA	12	TRBV5-4	TRBJ2-7
ASSPPYSGYT	NA	10	TRBV12-3/TRBV12-4	TRBJ1-2
ASSLGADSYTEAF	NA	13	TRBV5-1	TRBJ1-1
ASSLSMGSGDTQY	many	13	TRBV14	TRBJ2-3
ASSLAFLPSTYEQY	NA	14	TRBV7-8	TRBJ2-7
TLTLGQHHQTGELF	NA	14	TRBV6-2/TRBV6-3	TRBJ2-2
ASSYSSGAGGETQY	NA	14	TRBV6-5	TRBJ2-5
ASSLYLLGSPPGANVLT	few	17	TRBV27	TRBJ2-6
ASSPDRERSQPQH	NA	13	TRBV7-2	TRBJ1-5
ASSPDSVEAF	NA	10	TRBV7-9	TRBJ1-1
ASSYSAEYLYGYT	NA	13	TRBV6-5	TRBJ1-2
ASSQGPALGELQETQY	few	16	TRBV4-2	TRBJ2-5
ASSYSTYQPQH	many	11	TRBV6-2/TRBV6-3	TRBJ1-5
ASSHGSFRAQH	few	11	TRBV11-2	TRBJ1-5
ATSEGKHWESPLH	many	13	TRBV24-1	TRBJ1-6
ASSIRDGGSGTQY	few	13	TRBV19	TRBJ2-5
SARDPQRSTDTQY	many	13	TRBV20-1	TRBJ2-3
ASSFPPGGNTDTQY	NA	14	TRBV7-9	TRBJ2-3
ASSLANSYNEQF	NA	12	TRBV11-2	TRBJ2-1
ATSRDRTTGYT	NA	11	TRBV15	TRBJ1-2
ASSLVGPGAEQY	NA	12	TRBV11-2	TRBJ2-7
SARDQELANYGYT	NA	13	TRBV20-1	TRBJ1-2
ASSSPAHAVTQY	many	12	TRBV5-1	TRBJ2-5
ASSLHGGPDTQY	NA	12	TRBV5-4	TRBJ2-3
ASSGQGLTNEKLF	few	13	TRBV9	TRBJ1-4
ASSYLTGGRMNTEAF	NA	15	TRBV6-5	TRBJ1-1
ASREAGDYGNEQY	NA	13	TRBV10-2	TRBJ2-7
ASSPRGANYGYT	few	12	TRBV6-1	TRBJ1-2
ATSRAVSGNTIY	few	12	TRBV15	TRBJ1-3
ASSLATGHQETQY	few	13	TRBV5-1	TRBJ2-5
ASSPANGHEQF	NA	11	TRBV4-3	TRBJ2-1
ASIRSEVNTEAF	NA	12	TRBV25-1	TRBJ1-1
ALTSGGQDTQY	few	11	TRBV10-3	TRBJ2-3
ASRPSGDRYNEQF	few	13	TRBV12-3/TRBV12-4	TRBJ2-1
ASSPWSGGDEQF	NA	12	TRBV7-8	TRBJ2-1
ASSLRGLQDNEQF	NA	13	TRBV12-3/TRBV12-4	TRBJ2-1
ASSSSGGAGHEQF	NA	13	TRBV5-1	TRBJ2-1
ASSQSGANQPQH	NA	12	TRBV23-1	TRBJ1-5
ASSYGQGIGTEAF	few	13	TRBV6-5	TRBJ1-1
ASSLFGGTNYGYT	NA	13	TRBV27	TRBJ1-2
SARVSGADTQY	NA	11	TRBV20-1	TRBJ2-3
ASSQDPGSHEQY	NA	12	TRBV4-2	TRBJ2-7
ASRQGKTQY	few	9	TRBV6-1	TRBJ2-5